This note documents a single TCR beta chain sequence. This sample stems from a study of blood T cell repertoires in COVID-19. Germline V gene sequence: CDR1 SGDLS, CDR2 YYNGEE. J was trimmed by 7 bases and V by 3 bases; bases with no gene match: 7. The CDR3 runs 15 residues. Sequencing was performed with immunoSEQ multiplex PCR; in TCRdb, only in-frame clones are kept and a portion is missing. The sample includes over 150,000 clones, approximately 84% seen only once; the top ten take 12% to 15%. Sequences were obtained from peripheral blood. The chain has TRBV9 and TRBJ1-4, with 9 bases aligning to TRBD1. The clonotype originates from a man aged 18 to 29 with active or convalescent COVID-19. The DNA for the CDR3 is TGTGCCAGCAGCGGTTACAGGGGGCGAGGTGAAAAACTGTTTTTT. Its protein is CASSGYRGRGEKLFF.